The entry that follows covers one TCR beta chain sequence. The germline V gene encodes CDR1 SGHVS and CDR2 FQNEAQ. The CDR3 contains 17 residues. V lost 5 bases to trimming and J lost 0 bases; unmatched junction nucleotides: 6. This record belongs to a study of blood T cell repertoires in COVID-19. Overall study context: Specimens from acute and convalescent COVID-19 originated in the United States, Italy and Spain. In each case, the material was cDNA or gDNA derived from T cells, B-cell-depleted T cells, or PBMCs.

In the original processing: Nucleated cell counts were estimated from reference gene primer amplification. Assay: immunoSEQ multiplex PCR; the TCRdb copy retains only in-frame clones and omits some. V and J calls and clone size are copied from that table; D and trimming were computed from the DNA. The sample carries some 100,000 clones, over 75% recorded once. V and J are TRBV7-8 and TRBJ2-5; 13 nucleotides align to TRBD2. The origin of this receptor is a man aged 25-45 years in a cohort sampled during active COVID-19. The sequenced sample consisted of peripheral blood. The CDR3: CASSAGLAGPYQETQYF. The DNA for the CDR3 is TGTGCCAGCAGCGCGGGACTAGCGGGGCCCTACCAAGAGACCCAGTACTTC.